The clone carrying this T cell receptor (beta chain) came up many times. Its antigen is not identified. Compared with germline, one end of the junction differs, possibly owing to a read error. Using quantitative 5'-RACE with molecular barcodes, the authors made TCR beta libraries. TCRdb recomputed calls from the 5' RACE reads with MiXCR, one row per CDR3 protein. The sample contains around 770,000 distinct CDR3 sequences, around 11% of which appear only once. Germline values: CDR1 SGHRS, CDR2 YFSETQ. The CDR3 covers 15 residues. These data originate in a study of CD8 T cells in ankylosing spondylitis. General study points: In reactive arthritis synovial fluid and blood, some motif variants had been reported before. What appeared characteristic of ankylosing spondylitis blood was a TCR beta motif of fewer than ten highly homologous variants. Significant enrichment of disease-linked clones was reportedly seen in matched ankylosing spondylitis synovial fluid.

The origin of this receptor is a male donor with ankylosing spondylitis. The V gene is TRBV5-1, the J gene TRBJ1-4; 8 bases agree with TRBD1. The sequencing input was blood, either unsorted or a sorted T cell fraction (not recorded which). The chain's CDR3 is CASSLAGTGGEKLFF. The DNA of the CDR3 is TGTGCCAGCAGCTTGGCAGGGACAGGAGGTGAAAAACTGTTTTTT.